The 25 T cell receptor beta chains presented below share a single source sample, sequenced in a study of response to subunit inactivated influenza vaccine. TCRdb re-derived calls from the RT-PCR reads in MiXCR, one entry per CDR3 protein. The table has approximately 530,000 distinct CDR3 sequences, over 10% seen once. The source was PBMCs from blood, collected more than 35 days after vaccination. These receptors were taken from a man in his fifties or sixties who received an inactivated influenza vaccine.

The rearrangement links TRBV20-1 to TRBJ1-6; no definite D call. The germline V gene has CDR1 DFQATT and CDR2 SNEGSKA (reference sequence). V lost 2 bases and J lost 1, with 6 bases in between. The CDR3 has 14 residues. The CDR3: CSARKPSYNSPLHF. Here the CDR3 DNA reads TGCAGTGCTAGAAAGCCGTCCTATAATTCACCCCTCCACTTT.

This rearrangement joins TRBV6-2 or TRBV6-3 to TRBJ2-7; no clear D. CDR1 and CDR2 (germline): MNHEY, SVGEGT. The V end lost 5 bases, the J end lost 0 bases, and 26 bases lay between the germline ends. The CDR3 is made up of 19 amino acids. CDR3 in amino acids: CASSPRLYDRPYPSYEQYF. For the CDR3, the DNA is TGTGCCAGCAGTCCGAGATTGTACGACCGACCCTACCCCTCCTACGAGCAGTACTTC.

The chain employs TRBV7-9 and TRBJ2-1; the match to TRBD2 covers 12 bases. J lost 4 bases, V lost 5 bases, and 9 bases had no gene match. Germline V gives CDR1 SEHNR, CDR2 FQNEAQ (reference sequence). The CDR3 is 17 residues long. The CDR3, as DNA: TGTGCCAGCAGCACAACTACTAGCGGGGGGTTGTACAATGAGCAGTTCTTC. Protein: CASSTTTSGGLYNEQFF.

This clonotype was counted at least ten times. The J gene is TRBJ2-5, the V gene TRBV4-2; 7 bases match TRBD2. Germline V gives CDR1 LGHNA, CDR2 YNFKEQ. The V and J ends lost 0 bases and 2 bases, in that order; junction bases with no gene match: 3. The CDR3 has 15 residues. In nucleotides, the CDR3 is TGTGCCAGCAGCCAAGACTCGGGACTACAAGAGACCCAGTACTTC. Translating gives CASSQDSGLQETQYF.

The chain employs TRBV10-3 and TRBJ2-3, with D unclear. Germline lookup yields CDR1 ENHRY and CDR2 SYGVKD. V lost 8 bases and J lost 4, with 10 bases in between. This CDR3 is 12 amino acids long. CDR3 amino acids: CAIGAPADTQYF. The DNA of the CDR3 is TGTGCCATCGGAGCACCAGCAGATACGCAGTATTTT.

The chain uses TRBV10-3 and TRBJ2-7; 9 nucleotides align to TRBD1. Trimming took 6 bases from V and 0 from J; bases not matched to a gene: 3. This CDR3 is built from 14 residues. Germline CDR1 reads ENHRY; CDR2 reads SYGVKD. CDR3 DNA sequence: TGTGCCATCAGGGGACAGGGTAACTCCTACGAGCAGTACTTC. This gives the protein CAIRGQGNSYEQYF.

This clonotype showed up just a few times. The chain couples TRBV12-3 or TRBV12-4 to TRBJ2-3, with D perhaps TRBD1 (6 bases). V lost 6 bases, J lost 2 bases, and 12 bases lay in between. The length of the CDR3 is 14 residues. DNA of the CDR3: TGTGCCAGCAGCTCCGGGACATTCACAGATACGCAGTATTTT. Amino acid sequence: CASSSGTFTDTQYF.

V gene TRBV27 combines with J gene TRBJ1-1, with TRBD1 identical over 8 bases. V trimming: 4 bases; J trimming: 5 bases; junction bases outside the gene matches: 9. The CDR3 is made up of 15 amino acids. From germline, CDR1 is MNHEY and CDR2 SMNVEV (reference sequence). CDR3 loop: CASSWRTGTGTEAFF. CDR3 nucleotides: TGTGCCAGCAGTTGGAGGACAGGGACAGGTACTGAAGCTTTCTTT.

The rearrangement joins TRBV20-1 to TRBJ1-5; weak D call: TRBD1 (6 bases). Germline loops: CDR1 DFQATT, CDR2 SNEGSKA (reference sequence). Trimming removed 0 bases at V and 4 bases at J, with 16 bases between. CDR3 length: 16 residues. The CDR3 region has the DNA TGCAGTGCTAGAGATGGGACACATTCCGAAAATCAGCCCCAGCATTTT. Amino acids: CSARDGTHSENQPQHF.

In regard to this clonotype: A junction end diverges from the germline sequence, so it may reflect a read error. The chain carries TRBV20-1 and TRBJ2-5, with 7 bases matching TRBD2. Looked up from germline, CDR1 is DFQATT and CDR2 is SNEGSKA (reference sequence). The CDR3 is 16 residues long. CDR3 nucleotides: TGCAGTGCTAGAGACCCATACCGGGACTACCAAGTGACCCAGTACTTC. Protein: CSARDPYRDYQVTQYF.

The chain links TRBV6-2 or TRBV6-3 to TRBJ2-3; D unclear. Germline values: CDR1 MNHEY, CDR2 SVGEGT. Trimming took off 8 bases at V and 3 bases at J, with 9 bases between the two ends. CDR3 length: 12 residues. As DNA, the CDR3 is TGTGCCAGCGGTTCTGGGACAGATACGCAGTATTTT. It is translated as CASGSGTDTQYF.

This clonotype showed up just a few times. The rearrangement links TRBV5-6 to TRBJ2-5; D assignment may be TRBD1 or TRBD2 (6 bases each). Trimming took 5 bases from V and 2 from J, leaving 13 bases between them. The CDR3 has 14 residues. The germline V gene encodes CDR1 SGHDT and CDR2 YYEEEE. The DNA for the CDR3 is TGTGCCAGCAGGTACATAGGGGGGCAAGAGACCCAGTACTTC. Translating it yields CASRYIGGQETQYF.

The chain carries TRBV6-5 and TRBJ1-5; tentatively, D is TRBD1 (6 bases). Germline lookup yields CDR1 MNHEY and CDR2 SVGAGI. The CDR3 is 15 residues long. Trimming pared 2 bases from V and 1 base from J, leaving 9 bases between. CDR3 in DNA: TGTGCCAGCAGTTACGAGGGGGGGAGCAATCAGCCCCAGCATTTT. This translates into CASSYEGGSNQPQHF.

The chain is built from TRBV4-1 and TRBJ2-3; D is possibly TRBD2 (6 bases). Trimming removed 0 bases at V and 1 base at J, with 11 bases between. There are 16 residues in the CDR3. Looked up from germline, CDR1 is MGHRA and CDR2 is YSYEKL. CDR3 region: CASSQENRRGTDTQYF. The CDR3 DNA is TGCGCCAGCAGCCAAGAAAACCGGAGGGGCACAGATACGCAGTATTTT.

The chain is built from TRBV7-3 and TRBJ2-1; 14 bases align to TRBD2. Germline V lookup: CDR1 SGHTA, CDR2 FQGTGA. The CDR3 is 17 amino acids. The trim removed 5 bases at V and 5 bases at J, leaving 8 bases unmatched. CDR3 sequence: CASSTGTSGSANNEQFF. The CDR3 region has the DNA TGTGCCAGCAGCACGGGGACTAGCGGGAGCGCTAACAATGAGCAGTTCTTC.

This clonotype was recorded many times. This chain links TRBV20-1 with TRBJ2-3, with D uncertain. From germline, CDR1 is DFQATT and CDR2 SNEGSKA (reference sequence). The CDR3 runs to 11 residues. V lost 3 bases to trimming and J lost 4 bases, with 5 bases between them. The CDR3 spells CSASVSDTQYF. As DNA, the CDR3 is TGCAGTGCTAGCGTGTCAGATACGCAGTATTTT.

The rearrangement links TRBV28 to TRBJ2-3; 13 bases are a match to TRBD2. The germline CDR1 and CDR2 sequences are MDHEN and SYDVKM. The CDR3 spans 15 residues. The V gene end was trimmed by 5 bases and the J gene end by 6 bases; junction bases not matched to a gene: 5. The DNA of the CDR3 is TGTGCCAGCAGTCGTGGACTAGCGGGAGCTGATACGCAGTATTTT. Translating it yields CASSRGLAGADTQYF.

The chain recombines TRBV5-8 with TRBJ2-1; D is perhaps TRBD1 (6 bases). Germline lookup yields CDR1 SGHTS and CDR2 YDEGEE. Trimming pared 1 base from V and 6 bases from J, leaving 17 bases between. CDR3 length equals 16 residues. CDR3 loop: CASSLRNRAVGNEQFF. In DNA form, the CDR3 reads TGTGCCAGCAGCTTGAGAAACAGGGCGGTTGGCAATGAGCAGTTCTTC.

The gene calls are TRBV12-3 or TRBV12-4 and TRBJ1-4; 8 nucleotides line up with TRBD1. The CDR3 runs 14 residues. The trim removed 6 bases at V and 7 bases at J, leaving 7 bases unmatched. The CDR3 DNA sequence: TGTGCCAGCAGAAGAACAGGGGGGAGTGAAAAACTGTTTTTT. Translating gives CASRRTGGSEKLFF.

V gene TRBV12-3 or TRBV12-4 combines with J gene TRBJ1-5; D unresolved. V was trimmed by 5 bases and J by 0 bases, leaving 11 bases between them. This CDR3 spans 15 amino acids. The CDR3 sequence is CASSPSGYSNQPQHF. CDR3 DNA sequence: TGTGCCAGCAGTCCGAGCGGTTATAGCAATCAGCCCCAGCATTTT.

This rearrangement joins TRBV24-1 to TRBJ2-7, with D hard to call. CDR3 length equals 16 residues. In germline, CDR1 is KGHDR, CDR2 SFDVKD. The ends were cut back, 3 bases at V and 3 bases at J, with 17 bases in the middle. The CDR3 nucleotides are TGTGCCACCAGTGATCCCAAGGCAGGCTTCGGCTACGAGCAGTACTTC. It codes for CATSDPKAGFGYEQYF.

Only a few counts were recorded for this clonotype. This sequence joins TRBV7-9 and TRBJ1-2; 8 bases match TRBD1. This CDR3 spans 15 amino acids. V lost 1 base to trimming and J lost 7 bases; unmatched junction nucleotides: 8. Germline V CDR1 and CDR2: SEHNR, FQNEAQ (reference sequence). CDR3: CASSLELDRAVGYTF. The CDR3 coding sequence is TGTGCCAGCAGCTTAGAGTTGGACAGGGCGGTTGGCTACACCTTC.

The J gene is TRBJ2-1, the V gene TRBV4-3; D may be TRBD1 (6 bases). V shed 3 bases and J shed 7 bases, with 10 bases lying between them. Germline CDR1 and CDR2: LGHNA and YSLEER. The CDR3 has 13 amino acids. CDR3 coding DNA: TGCGCCAGCAGCCACTTCAGGGGTAATGAGCAGTTCTTC. It translates to CASSHFRGNEQFF.

This clonotype has at least ten counts. The rearrangement uses TRBV20-1 and TRBJ2-1; TRBD2 aligns across 11 bases. The trim removed 8 bases at V and 5 bases at J, leaving 8 bases unmatched. CDR3 size: 14 residues. Germline CDR1 DFQATT, CDR2 SNEGSKA (reference sequence). CDR3 bases: TGCAGTCCTCCGACTAGCGGGACGAACAATGAGCAGTTCTTC. Its protein product is CSPPTSGTNNEQFF.

The chain links TRBV5-1 to TRBJ1-2; D is undetermined. Germline values: CDR1 SGHRS, CDR2 YFSETQ. CDR3 length: 14 residues. Trimming pared 4 bases from V and 0 bases from J, leaving 10 bases between. CDR3 bases: TGCGCCAGCAGCCCTCTGTCAGCTAACTATGGCTACACCTTC. It encodes CASSPLSANYGYTF.